A single sample gave rise to the 22 T cell receptor beta chains below, sequenced in a study of blood T cell repertoires in COVID-19. Produced via immunoSEQ multiplex PCR; TCRdb's table is partial and in-frame only. The table has about 30,000 clones, 90% seen once. Sequencing input: peripheral blood. The origin of the receptors is a man aged 60 to 75 with active or convalescent COVID-19.

This clone was detected only once. The chain carries TRBV5-6 and TRBJ1-2; TRBD1 matches at 10 bases. V dropped 3 bases and J dropped 7; count of bases not matched to a gene: 6. The CDR3 sequence is 14 residues long. The germline V gene has CDR1 SGHDT and CDR2 YYEEEE. CDR3 in amino acids: CASSWDRGGFGYTF. The CDR3 DNA sequence: TGTGCCAGCAGCTGGGACAGGGGCGGATTTGGCTACACCTTC.

The rearrangement joins TRBV5-1 to TRBJ2-5; 7 bases align to TRBD1. J was trimmed by 0 bases and V by 3 bases; bases with no gene match: 8. Germline assignment: CDR1 SGHRS and CDR2 YFSETQ. The CDR3 has 16 residues. The CDR3 DNA reads as TGCGCCAGCAGCTGGGGGACAGCTCAGTACCAAGAGACCCAGTACTTC. Protein product: CASSWGTAQYQETQYF.

The chain carries TRBV7-9 and TRBJ2-5; weak D call: TRBD2 (6 bases). The CDR3 sequence is 15 residues long. Per the germline V gene, CDR1 is SEHNR and CDR2 is FQNEAQ (reference sequence). The V end lost 1 base, the J end lost 5 bases, and 14 bases lay between the germline ends. CDR3 region: CASSLDGGMVETQYF. CDR3 DNA: TGTGCCAGCAGCTTAGATGGGGGGATGGTGGAGACCCAGTACTTC. Full variable domain (remainder filled in from reference TRBV7-9 and TRBJ2-5): DTGVSQNPRHKITKRGQNVTFRCDPISEHNRLYWYRQTLGQGPEFLTYFQNEAQLEKSRLLSDRFSAERPKGSFSTLEIQRTEQGDSAMYLCASSLDGGMVETQYFGPGTRLLVL.

The V gene is TRBV18, the J gene TRBJ1-4; 12 bases fit TRBD1. The CDR3 is 18 amino acids. The junction had 8 bases not matched to a gene; V was cut back by 6 bases and J by 0 bases. Per the germline V gene, CDR1 is KGHSH and CDR2 is LQKENI. Here the CDR3 reads CASSPGQGAYATNEKLFF. The CDR3 DNA reads as TGTGCCAGCTCGCCGGGACAGGGGGCCTATGCAACTAATGAAAAACTGTTTTTT.

The chain couples TRBV21-1 to TRBJ2-5; TRBD1, the table's D call, lacks a check against the DNA. TRBV21-1 is marked as a pseudogene. The CDR3 has 16 residues. CDR3 sequence reads: CASSKVSGPRGETQYF. The CDR3 DNA follows: TGTGCCAGCAGCAAAGTCTCGGGCCCTAGGGGAGAGACCCAGTACTTC.

The rearrangement links TRBV4-1 to TRBJ1-1; TRBD1 might be the D (6 bases). Trimming pared 4 bases from V and 2 bases from J, leaving 11 bases between. The germline CDR1 and CDR2 sequences are MGHRA and YSYEKL. The CDR3 loop spans 14 amino acids. CDR3 in amino acids: CASSPDSINTEAFF. The CDR3 DNA follows: TGCGCCAGCAGCCCGGACAGCATAAACACTGAAGCTTTCTTT.

J is TRBJ2-7 and V is TRBV27; 7 bases fit TRBD1. The V gene end was trimmed by 2 bases and the J gene end by 5 bases; junction bases not matched to a gene: 18. The CDR3 is 18 residues long. Per germline, CDR1 MNHEY and CDR2 SMNVEV (reference sequence). The DNA for the CDR3 is TGTGCCAGCAGTTTAACGATAAGGTCAGGACAGGATAGCGACGAGCAGTACTTC. This codes for CASSLTIRSGQDSDEQYF.

J is TRBJ1-3 and V is TRBV14; D might be TRBD1 (6 bases). Trimming removed 8 bases from V and 0 bases from J, with 11 bases in between. Germline V CDR1 and CDR2: SGHDN, FVKESK. The CDR3 spans 14 residues. The CDR3 is CASGLRGSGNTIYF. The CDR3, as DNA: TGTGCCAGCGGCCTCAGGGGCTCTGGAAACACCATATATTTT.

The chain uses TRBV27 and TRBJ2-3; D is perhaps TRBD2 (6 bases). V lost 5 bases to trimming and J lost 2 bases, with 17 bases between them. This CDR3 is built from 16 residues. The germline gives CDR1 MNHEY, CDR2 SMNVEV (reference sequence). The CDR3 sequence is CASSNSRGEVTDTQYF. The CDR3, as DNA: TGTGCCAGCAGTAATTCCCGCGGGGAGGTCACAGATACGCAGTATTTT.

This chain uses TRBV2 with TRBJ2-2; D remains ambiguous. Per the germline V gene, CDR1 is SNHLY and CDR2 is FYNNEI. The CDR3 spans 13 residues. The V gene lost 6 bases and the J gene lost 0 bases, with 5 bases spanning the gap. The chain's CDR3 is CASRTSNTGELFF. The DNA for the CDR3 is TGTGCCAGCAGGACATCGAACACCGGGGAGCTGTTTTTT.

The genes are TRBV11-2 and TRBJ1-2; possibly TRBD1 for D (5 bases). This CDR3 is 16 amino acids long. Trimming cost V 5 bases and J 4 bases, with 20 bases left between them. Germline assignment: CDR1 SGHAT and CDR2 FQNNGV. The CDR3 DNA reads TGTGCCAGCAGCCTCCGGGAGGGACCCCTAGGCTATGGCTACACCTTC. It codes for CASSLREGPLGYGYTF.

The CDR3 DNA is TGTGCCAGTATTTCTTATTTTGGACAGGGCTACCATGGCTACACCTTC. Its protein product is CASISYFGQGYHGYTF. This sequence joins TRBV19 and TRBJ1-2; TRBD1 aligns across 8 bases. The V and J ends lost 7 bases and 6 bases, in that order; junction bases with no gene match: 16. CDR1 and CDR2 (germline): LNHDA, SQIVND (reference sequence). The CDR3 length is 16 residues. Looking up the rest from reference TRBV19 and TRBJ1-2 gives the full variable domain: DGGITQSPKYLFRKEGQNVTLSCEQNLNHDAMYWYRQDPGQGLRLIYYSQIVNDFQKGDIAEGYSVSREKKESFPLTVTSAQKNPTAFYLCASISYFGQGYHGYTFGSGTRLTVV.

The chain joins TRBV5-1 to TRBJ1-2; 9 nucleotides match TRBD1. Germline CDR1 is SGHRS and CDR2 is YFSETQ. CDR3 length: 16 amino acids. The J segment lost 6 bases and the V segment lost 0 bases, leaving 9 bases of the junction unmatched. As DNA, the CDR3 is TGCGCCAGCAGCTTGGAAAATTTAGGGACAGGGAATGGCTACACCTTC. Its translation is CASSLENLGTGNGYTF.

The chain has TRBV9 and TRBJ2-7, with D possibly being TRBD2 (5 bases). This CDR3 has 15 residues. The V end lost 3 bases, the J end lost 2 bases, and 15 bases lay between the germline ends. Germline CDR1 reads SGDLS; CDR2 reads YYNGEE. The CDR3 coding sequence is TGTGCCAGCAGCGGCCGTGAGGAGGCCCCCTACGAGCAGTACTTC. This encodes CASSGREEAPYEQYF.

The V and J genes are TRBV6-2 or TRBV6-3 and TRBJ1-2; no firm D call. The CDR3 has 16 amino acids. Germline V lookup: CDR1 MNHEY, CDR2 SVGEGT. V was cut by 0 bases and J by 3 bases, with 14 bases left in between. The CDR3 spells CASSYSKVGVDYGYTF. CDR3 sequence (DNA): TGTGCCAGCAGTTACTCGAAGGTAGGAGTGGACTATGGCTACACCTTC.

The rearrangement uses TRBV19 and TRBJ1-1; D unresolved. Trimming shortened V by 7 bases and J by 3 bases, and 12 bases separated the two germline ends. CDR1 and CDR2 from the germline V gene are LNHDA and SQIVND (reference sequence). CDR3 length equals 13 residues. The CDR3 DNA reads as TGTGCCAGTACCCTCCGCGTATACACTGAAGCTTTCTTT. Its protein product is CASTLRVYTEAFF.

V is TRBV19 and J is TRBJ2-7, with a possible D match to TRBD1 (6 bases). Germline lookup yields CDR1 LNHDA and CDR2 SQIVND (reference sequence). Trimming left V 1 base short and J 3 bases short, with 10 bases between. The CDR3 spans 14 residues. The CDR3 DNA is TGTGCCAGTAGTATAGGGCACAGGGTCTACGAGCAGTACTTC. Translation gives CASSIGHRVYEQYF.

This sequence joins TRBV10-2 and TRBJ1-6; 10 bases match TRBD1. V lost 7 bases and J lost 14; bases outside the gene matches: 17. Germline CDR1 reads WSHSY; CDR2 reads SAAADI. CDR3 size: 16 residues. The CDR3 loop is CASKNLRDRGLPTLHF. CDR3 DNA sequence: TGCGCCAGCAAAAACCTCCGGGACAGGGGCCTCCCCACCCTCCACTTT.

J is TRBJ2-5 and V is TRBV27; 7 nucleotides match TRBD2. The CDR3 has 14 residues. Looked up from germline, CDR1 is MNHEY and CDR2 is SMNVEV (reference sequence). J lost 5 bases, V lost 6 bases, and 9 bases had no gene match. CDR3 sequence (DNA): TGTGCCAGCAGCGTCGGGGGGAGAGAGGAGACCCAGTACTTC. Translating it yields CASSVGGREETQYF.

This sequence joins TRBV5-1 and TRBJ1-1, with a possible D match to TRBD1 (6 bases). Germline loops: CDR1 SGHRS, CDR2 YFSETQ. CDR3 length: 15 residues. V lost 1 base and J lost 4, with 14 bases in between. The CDR3 region is CASSLRTARPTEAFF. The CDR3 DNA reads as TGCGCCAGCAGCTTGAGGACAGCTCGGCCCACTGAAGCTTTCTTT.

V usage is TRBV18 and J usage is TRBJ1-2, with D perhaps matching TRBD1 (6 bases). Germline V gene data show CDR1 as KGHSH and CDR2 as LQKENI. Trimming took 3 bases from V and 4 from J, leaving 15 bases between them. The CDR3 totals 15 residues. In DNA form, the CDR3 reads TGTGCCAGCTCACCGGGCAGGGGCCTCTCCTATGGCTACACCTTC. This codes for CASSPGRGLSYGYTF.

The CDR3 DNA follows: TGTGCCAGCAGCGCTTCTAGCGCCAACTCCTACAATGAGCAGTTCTTC. Its protein product is CASSASSANSYNEQFF. V is TRBV28 and J is TRBJ2-1; TRBD2 might be the D (6 bases). Between the trimmed V and J ends, which lost 6 bases and 0 bases, there was a span of 15 bases. Germline assignment: CDR1 MDHEN and CDR2 SYDVKM. The CDR3 loop spans 16 amino acids.